Listed here are 32 T cell receptor beta chains from one sample, sequenced in a study of blood T cell repertoires in COVID-19. Produced via immunoSEQ multiplex PCR; TCRdb's table is partial and in-frame only. The sample holds fewer than 45,000 clones, approximately 89% seen once. Input material: peripheral blood. All receptors derive from a woman in her thirties or forties with acute or convalescent COVID-19.

This chain joins TRBV9 and TRBJ2-2, with 10 bases fitting TRBD1. The CDR3 has 15 amino acids. Germline values: CDR1 SGDLS, CDR2 YYNGEE. V was clipped by 3 bases and J by 6 bases; unmatched bases: 5. CDR3 nucleotide sequence: TGTGCCAGCAGCGCCCGGGACAGGGGAGCCGGGGAGCTGTTTTTT. It translates to CASSARDRGAGELFF.

V usage is TRBV28 and J usage is TRBJ1-1, with D possibly being TRBD1 (5 bases). Germline V lookup: CDR1 MDHEN, CDR2 SYDVKM. V was pared by 9 bases and J by 1 base, with 15 bases between. The CDR3 has 14 residues. The CDR3 sequence is CASHAYGQNTEAFF. In nucleotides, the CDR3 is TGTGCCAGTCATGCCTATGGACAGAACACTGAAGCTTTCTTT.

V is TRBV7-2 and J is TRBJ1-2; 9 bases line up with TRBD1. Trimming took 4 bases from V and 2 from J; bases not matched to a gene: 8. This CDR3 has 16 residues. Germline loops: CDR1 SGHTA, CDR2 FQGNSA. The CDR3 loop is CASSSRSTGGNYGYTF. The CDR3 DNA reads TGTGCCAGCAGCTCCCGATCGACAGGGGGGAACTATGGCTACACCTTC.

The rearrangement uses TRBV5-4 and TRBJ1-2; D is unresolved. The CDR3 consists of 14 residues. The V gene's germline CDR1 is SGHNT and CDR2 YYREEE (reference sequence). Trimming took 0 bases from V and 4 from J, leaving 10 bases between them. CDR3 protein: CASSLDPPGYGYTF. For the CDR3, the DNA is TGTGCCAGCAGCTTGGACCCTCCGGGCTATGGCTACACCTTC.

The CDR3 DNA is TGTGCCATCAGCCCGAAACTAGATTGGGAGACCCAGTACTTC. Translated, it gives CAISPKLDWETQYF. The rearrangement joins TRBV10-3 to TRBJ2-5; perhaps TRBD2 as D (5 bases). Trimming shortened V by 6 bases and J by 5 bases, and 16 bases separated the two germline ends. This CDR3 spans 14 amino acids. The germline gives CDR1 ENHRY, CDR2 SYGVKD.

V usage is TRBV5-1 and J usage is TRBJ1-5, with 7 positions matching TRBD1. Germline CDR1 reads SGHRS; CDR2 reads YFSETQ. The ends lost 5 bases at V and 5 bases at J; junction bases unmatched: 4. The CDR3 totals 13 residues. This CDR3 is CASSWDSDQPQHF. In nucleotides, the CDR3 is TGCGCCAGCAGTTGGGACAGCGATCAGCCCCAGCATTTT.

J is TRBJ1-5 and V is TRBV5-1; D perhaps matches TRBD1 (5 bases). V was pared by 0 bases and J by 4 bases, with 11 bases between. CDR3 size: 15 residues. Germline V gene lookup returns CDR1 SGHRS and CDR2 YFSETQ. The CDR3 DNA sequence: TGCGCCAGCAGCTTGGATGAGACAGCAAATCAGCCCCAGCATTTT. Translation gives CASSLDETANQPQHF.

The count of this clone is one. This chain joins TRBV9 and TRBJ2-7; 11 nucleotides line up with TRBD2. This CDR3 contains 14 residues. Trimming removed 0 bases from V and 7 bases from J; junction bases left unmatched: 3. Germline CDR1 SGDLS, CDR2 YYNGEE. CDR3 sequence: CASSVELAGVEQYF. The CDR3 DNA sequence: TGTGCCAGCAGCGTAGAACTAGCGGGAGTTGAGCAGTACTTC.

The rearrangement uses TRBV12-5 and TRBJ2-7; D call uncertain. The V gene's germline CDR1 is LGHNT and CDR2 FRNRAP. V was trimmed by 7 bases and J by 1 base, leaving 11 bases between them. The CDR3 totals 13 residues. The CDR3 region has the DNA TGTGCTAGTGCCCCCGGCGGATCCTACGAGCAGTACTTC. Translation: CASAPGGSYEQYF.

The chain carries TRBV5-5 and TRBJ2-7; a possible D gene is TRBD2 (6 bases). The CDR3 spans 17 residues. Germline V CDR1 and CDR2: SGHKS, YYEKEE (reference sequence). Deletions cut 3 bases from V and 4 bases from J, with 23 bases between. The CDR3 DNA reads as TGTGCCAGCAGCTCCGGGCTAGGAGGGCGCCCCTCGTACGAGCAGTACTTC. This encodes CASSSGLGGRPSYEQYF.

This chain links TRBV9 with TRBJ2-1, with D uncertain. The germline CDR1 and CDR2 sequences are SGDLS and YYNGEE. V was cut by 3 bases and J by 4 bases, with 11 bases left in between. This CDR3 spans 14 amino acids. In DNA, the CDR3 is TGTGCCAGCAGCGACGCGGTGGGTTACAATGAGCAGTTCTTC. Translated, it gives CASSDAVGYNEQFF.

The gene calls are TRBV4-3 and TRBJ2-3, with D hard to call. The germline V gene has CDR1 LGHNA and CDR2 YSLEER. The V gene lost 0 bases and the J gene lost 3 bases, with 16 bases spanning the gap. This CDR3 is built from 17 residues. CDR3 amino acids: CASSQDLLRSETDTQYF. The CDR3 coding sequence is TGCGCCAGCAGCCAAGATCTCTTGAGGTCTGAGACAGATACGCAGTATTTT.

This rearrangement joins TRBV5-8 to TRBJ2-7; D is uncertain. CDR1 SGHTS and CDR2 YDEGEE come from the germline V gene. The V end was cut by 6 bases, the J end by 2 bases, with 9 bases between. The CDR3 contains 12 residues. In DNA, the CDR3 is TGTGCCAGCATCACAGAAACCTACGAGCAGTACTTC. This gives the protein CASITETYEQYF.

V usage is TRBV27 and J usage is TRBJ2-5, with 8 bases identical to TRBD1. CDR3 length: 13 residues. Germline V gene sequence: CDR1 MNHEY, CDR2 SMNVEV (reference sequence). V shed 6 bases and J 5 bases; nucleotides not matched to a gene: 5. The DNA of the CDR3 is TGTGCCAGCAGCCAGGGGGCGAGGGAGACCCAGTACTTC. Translated, it gives CASSQGARETQYF.

The J gene is TRBJ1-5, the V gene TRBV6-5, with D maybe TRBD1 (6 bases). V was clipped by 5 bases and J by 7 bases, with 12 bases between them. The CDR3 is made up of 13 amino acids. Germline V CDR1 and CDR2: MNHEY, SVGAGI. The CDR3 protein is CASSTGSHQPQHF. The CDR3 DNA reads as TGTGCCAGCAGTACAGGGAGTCACCAGCCCCAGCATTTT.

This chain joins TRBV7-2 and TRBJ1-6; the match to TRBD1 covers 7 bases. The CDR3 has 14 amino acids. The V gene end was trimmed by 5 bases and the J gene end by 4 bases; junction bases not matched to a gene: 2. The germline V gene has CDR1 SGHTA and CDR2 FQGNSA. The CDR3 loop reads CASSPTGYNSPLHF. The CDR3 DNA is TGTGCCAGCAGCCCGACAGGGTATAATTCACCCCTCCACTTT.

The chain recombines TRBV9 with TRBJ2-7, with TRBD2 as a possible D gene (5 bases). V lost 6 bases and J lost 6, with 22 bases in between. The CDR3 length is 15 residues. The V gene's germline CDR1 is SGDLS and CDR2 YYNGEE. CDR3 protein: CASNYGGTDAGEQYF. For the CDR3, the DNA is TGTGCCAGCAACTACGGTGGTACGGACGCGGGCGAGCAGTACTTC.

The chain couples TRBV4-1 to TRBJ2-7; TRBD1 agrees at 9 bases. CDR1 and CDR2 from the germline V gene are MGHRA and YSYEKL. Unmatched junction bases numbered 5, after V lost 3 bases and J lost 5 bases. The CDR3 has 14 amino acids. This CDR3 is CASSQDRGYNEQYF. CDR3 in DNA: TGCGCCAGCAGCCAGGACAGGGGATACAACGAGCAGTACTTC.

The V gene is TRBV30, the J gene TRBJ1-4; 7 nucleotides align to TRBD1. The CDR3 runs 16 residues. The ends lost 3 bases at V and 3 bases at J; junction bases unmatched: 10. CDR1 and CDR2 from the germline V gene are GTSNPN and SVGIG (reference sequence). CDR3 nucleotide sequence: TGTGCCTGGAGACGAACAGGGGCTACACCTAATGAAAAACTGTTTTTT. Translated, it gives CAWRRTGATPNEKLFF.

This sequence joins TRBV6-6 and TRBJ1-6; 7 positions agree with TRBD1. The CDR3 spans 18 residues. Germline V gene data show CDR1 as MNHNY and CDR2 as SVGAGI (reference sequence). J was trimmed by 0 bases and V by 5 bases; bases with no gene match: 10. CDR3 bases: TGTGCCAGCAGTCCGAACCACAGGGGAGGCTCCTATAATTCACCCCTCCACTTT. Protein product: CASSPNHRGGSYNSPLHF.

The CDR3 region is CASSREGVSQPQHF. In DNA, the CDR3 is TGTGCCAGCTCACGGGAGGGGGTAAGCCAGCCCCAGCATTTT. V and J are TRBV18 and TRBJ1-5, with D possibly matching TRBD1 (6 bases). The V and J ends lost 4 bases and 7 bases respectively, with 14 bases between them. Looked up from germline, CDR1 is KGHSH and CDR2 is LQKENI. This CDR3 comprises 14 residues.

V is TRBV5-4 and J is TRBJ2-3; the match to TRBD2 covers 7 bases. This CDR3 has 14 amino acids. Germline CDR1 reads SGHNT; CDR2 reads YYREEE (reference sequence). The V gene end was trimmed by 2 bases and the J gene end by 2 bases; junction bases not matched to a gene: 2. CDR3 nucleotide sequence: TGTGCCAGCAGCTTCGGACTAGACACAGATACGCAGTATTTT. Protein: CASSFGLDTDTQYF.

This chain joins TRBV19 and TRBJ1-6; D perhaps matches TRBD1 (5 bases). The germline CDR1 and CDR2 sequences are LNHDA and SQIVND (reference sequence). The CDR3 runs 13 residues. Trimming left V 4 bases short and J 7 bases short, with 8 bases between. The CDR3: CASSKEGNSPLHF. The CDR3 DNA reads as TGTGCCAGTAGTAAGGAGGGGAATTCACCCCTCCACTTT.

The chain has TRBV3-1 (or the pseudogene TRBV3-2) and TRBJ1-6; 8 positions agree with TRBD1. CDR1 and CDR2 (germline): LGHDT, YNNKEL (reference sequence). The CDR3 is 20 residues long. V lost 5 bases and J lost 7; bases outside the gene matches: 22. CDR3 residues: CASSFGLGTKTGALNSPLHF. DNA for the CDR3: TGTGCCAGCAGCTTCGGATTAGGGACTAAGACAGGGGCCCTAAATTCACCCCTCCACTTT.

Turning to this clone: At the DNA level, this CDR3 is encoded by other sequences in the same sample as well. This chain connects TRBV10-3 to TRBJ1-2, with D maybe TRBD1 (6 bases). Deletions cut 10 bases from V and 8 bases from J, with 11 bases between. The CDR3 has 10 residues. The germline CDR1 and CDR2 sequences are ENHRY and SYGVKD. CDR3 protein: CATGVGGYTF. CDR3 bases: TGTGCCACAGGGGTAGGAGGCTACACCTTC.

V is TRBV27 and J is TRBJ1-1; TRBD1 is a possible D gene (5 bases). The CDR3 runs to 12 residues. V lost 6 bases, J lost 14 bases, and 19 bases lay in between. From germline, CDR1 is MNHEY and CDR2 SMNVEV (reference sequence). CDR3 sequence: CASSTGLGRGFF. The CDR3 region has the DNA TGTGCCAGCAGCACGGGACTCGGACGGGGGTTCTTT.

J is TRBJ2-7 and V is TRBV28; 10 bases are shared with TRBD2. This CDR3 has 14 residues. Germline CDR1 reads MDHEN; CDR2 reads SYDVKM. With V trimmed by 4 bases and J by 3 bases, 3 bases remained unmatched. CDR3 nucleotides: TGTGCCAGCAGTTCTAGCGGGAGAGGCTACGAGCAGTACTTC. The encoded protein is CASSSSGRGYEQYF.

V is TRBV6-1 and J is TRBJ1-5; D remains unclear. V was pared by 1 base and J by 0 bases, with 4 bases between. Germline CDR1 reads MNHNS; CDR2 reads SASEGT. The CDR3 loop spans 14 amino acids. CDR3 loop: CASSEVNSNQPQHF. In DNA form, the CDR3 reads TGTGCCAGCAGTGAAGTTAATAGCAATCAGCCCCAGCATTTT.

The chain has TRBV5-6 and TRBJ2-2; TRBD2 is a possible D gene (5 bases). The length of the CDR3 is 15 residues. Trimming took 4 bases from V and 1 from J, leaving 11 bases between them. Germline lookup yields CDR1 SGHDT and CDR2 YYEEEE. The CDR3 bases are TGTGCCAGCAGCGACGGGGTCCTGAACACCGGGGAGCTGTTTTTT. Its protein is CASSDGVLNTGELFF.

Written as DNA, the CDR3 is TGTGCCAGCAGCCAAGATGCGCAGAATTGGGGACAGGTTATCGGGGAGCTGTTTTTT. Its protein is CASSQDAQNWGQVIGELFF. The chain is built from TRBV4-2 and TRBJ2-2; TRBD1 aligns across 8 bases. The CDR3 covers 19 residues. Germline V CDR1 and CDR2: LGHNA, YNFKEQ. Trimming cost V 0 bases and J 7 bases; bases outside gene matches: 16.

The chain links TRBV30 to TRBJ1-5; D remains ambiguous. The germline gives CDR1 GTSNPN, CDR2 SVGIG (reference sequence). The ends were cut back, 2 bases at V and 1 base at J, with 9 bases in the middle. The CDR3 extends over 14 amino acids. The CDR3 DNA reads TGTGCCTGGAGTCGTTCGGGAAGCAATCAGCCCCAGCATTTT. This gives the protein CAWSRSGSNQPQHF.

V and J are TRBV9 and TRBJ1-5; 8 bases match TRBD1. This CDR3 has 15 amino acids. Germline CDR1 reads SGDLS; CDR2 reads YYNGEE. V lost 3 bases to trimming and J lost 2 bases; unmatched junction nucleotides: 4. The CDR3 loop is CASSATDRGNQPQHF. CDR3 sequence (DNA): TGTGCCAGCAGCGCGACGGACAGGGGCAATCAGCCCCAGCATTTT.